The clone carrying this T cell receptor beta chain was counted a few times. With 4 bases clipped from V and 6 bases from J, the junction kept 5 bases outside the gene matches. CDR3 size: 15 residues. CDR1 is SGHRS, CDR2 YFSETQ, per germline. In the original processing: Counts of nucleated cells, estimated from reference gene primer amplification, were obtained. This table comes from immunoSEQ multiplex PCR, and its TCRdb copy is limited to in-frame clones, with some not included. V, J and clone size derive from that table, while D and trimming were established from the DNA sequence. The table includes 200,000 to 300,000 clones, 88% detected once. The data stem from a study of blood T cell repertoires in COVID-19. Study in general: Samples taken during acute and convalescent COVID-19 were collected in the United States, Italy and Spain. PBMCs, B-cell-depleted T cells, or T cells were the source of the cDNA or gDNA that made up the material.

This rearrangement joins TRBV5-1 to TRBJ2-1; TRBD2 aligns across 12 bases. Material for sequencing was peripheral blood. This TCR was sampled from a woman in her thirties with acute or convalescent COVID-19. This chain's CDR3 is CASSLGTSGLNEQFF. DNA for the CDR3: TGCGCCAGCAGCCTCGGGACTAGCGGGCTCAATGAGCAGTTCTTC.